This record covers a single T cell receptor beta chain. This clonotype was seen a few times. What antigen it recognizes has not been identified. One base away there is no much larger clone; base qualities are not given. This sample was included in a study of response to subunit inactivated influenza vaccine (dated by TCRdb to 2017 to 2018). Regarding the complete study: To follow how T cells responded to a trivalent subunit inactivated influenza vaccine, the researchers relied on deep quantitative profiling of the T cell receptor repertoire.

Library method: RT-PCR. Sequencing used an Illumina HiSeq 2500. TCRdb reran the public reads through fastp at Q25 and MiXCR, keeping productive beta chains. Duplicate CDR3 protein sequences are folded into a single record with the most common DNA and genes. The sample profile shows 250,000 to 350,000 distinct CDR3 sequences; roughly 22% of them were found once. The leading ten clones occupy about a tenth of the sample. The CDR3 numbers 13 residues from cysteine through phenylalanine. CDR3 DNA only is kept here, 39 bases in frame from base 1. Here V drops 5 bases and J drops 6 bases, and the junction holds 6 bases not matched to any gene. CDR1 and CDR2 were assigned from the germline V gene as MNHEY and SVGEGT. Overall results and qualifications from the work: The authors proposed that each seasonal influenza vaccination may bring in only a limited number of new T cells.

The receptor's source is a man aged 45 to 70 who received an inactivated influenza vaccine. Donor details come from another sample of the same person, matched by shared clones. Sequenced here: PBMCs from blood, sampled about 20 months after vaccination. This sequence uses TRBV6-2 or TRBV6-3 and TRBJ1-2, and TRBD1 aligns with 7 junction nucleotides. Here is the DNA: TGTGCCAGCAGTCGACAGGGAAGTAATGGCTACACCTTC. Protein translation: CASSRQGSNGYTF.